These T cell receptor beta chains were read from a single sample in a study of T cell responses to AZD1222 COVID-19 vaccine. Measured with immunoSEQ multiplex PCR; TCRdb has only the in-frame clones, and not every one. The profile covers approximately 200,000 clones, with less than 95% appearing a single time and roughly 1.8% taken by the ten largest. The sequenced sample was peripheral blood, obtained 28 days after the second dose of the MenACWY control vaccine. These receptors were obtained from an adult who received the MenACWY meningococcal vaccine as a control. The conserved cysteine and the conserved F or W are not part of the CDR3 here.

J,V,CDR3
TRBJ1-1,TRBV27,ASSFKFVGTLNTEAF
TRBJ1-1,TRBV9,ASSVDRATEAF
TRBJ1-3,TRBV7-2,ASSPEPGRHGGNTIY
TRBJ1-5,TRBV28,ASSSAGYSNQPQH
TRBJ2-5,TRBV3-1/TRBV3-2,ASSQDRGLETQY
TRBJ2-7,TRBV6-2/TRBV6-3,ASSYSPGQGLTYEQY
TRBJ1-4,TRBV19,ASSRGQPGSEKLF
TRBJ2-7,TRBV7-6,ASSGLRGNPYEQY
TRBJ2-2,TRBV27,ASSDRETNTGELF
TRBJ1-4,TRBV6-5,ASSYAGTATNEKLF
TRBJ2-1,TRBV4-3,ASSQDEGLGRGQYNEQF
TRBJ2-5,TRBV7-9,ASSDDLNQETQY
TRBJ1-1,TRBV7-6,ASRPRQGPGTEAF
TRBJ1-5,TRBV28,ASSPTVGGLEQPQH
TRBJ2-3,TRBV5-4,ASSSRDLFTDTQY
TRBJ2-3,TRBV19,ASSTDREPTDTQY
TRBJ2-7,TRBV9,ASSPAEASGGYEQY
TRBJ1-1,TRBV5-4,ASILRTGGNTEAF
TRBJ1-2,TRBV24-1,ATSDSGTDYGYT
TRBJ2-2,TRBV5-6,ASSLALAEATGELF
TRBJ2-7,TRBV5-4,ASSLENKDTEQY
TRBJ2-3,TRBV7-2,ASSLALATDTQY
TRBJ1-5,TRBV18,ASSPGQVDQPQH
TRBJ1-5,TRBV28,ASSWGDRVNQPQH